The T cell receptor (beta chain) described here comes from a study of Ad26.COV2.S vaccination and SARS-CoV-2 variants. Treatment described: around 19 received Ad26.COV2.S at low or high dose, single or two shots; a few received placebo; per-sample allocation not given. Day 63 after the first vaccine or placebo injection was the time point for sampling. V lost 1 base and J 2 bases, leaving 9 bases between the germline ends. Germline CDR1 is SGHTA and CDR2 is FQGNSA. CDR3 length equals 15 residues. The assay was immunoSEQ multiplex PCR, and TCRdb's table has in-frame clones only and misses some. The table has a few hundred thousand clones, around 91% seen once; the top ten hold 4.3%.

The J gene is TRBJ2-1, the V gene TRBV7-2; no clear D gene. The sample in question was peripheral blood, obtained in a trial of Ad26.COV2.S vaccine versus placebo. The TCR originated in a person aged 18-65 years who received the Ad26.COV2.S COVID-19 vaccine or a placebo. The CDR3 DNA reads TGTGCCAGCAGCTTAGGCGGAGTAACCTACAATGAGCAGTTCTTC. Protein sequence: CASSLGGVTYNEQFF.